This TCR beta chain was sequenced in a study of monozygotic twins with inflammatory bowel disease. Study findings and constraints: IBD patients carried less diverse TCRbeta repertoires (inverse Simpson) than healthy co-twins. Distinct T cell subtypes could not be told apart.

No DNA is given; TCRdb re-called the 5' RACE reads and lists each CDR3 protein once. The clone table shows around 140,000 distinct CDR3 sequences, with the ten largest holding roughly 1.2%. The V gene's germline CDR1 is SGHTA and CDR2 FQGTGA. CDR3 length: 14 amino acids. On this clonotype: As yet, its antigen is unknown.

Sequenced input: blood. The chain is built from TRBV7-3 and TRBJ1-1; TCRdb gives TRBD1 as the D gene, but with no DNA this cannot be confirmed. This clonotype was obtained from a human donor with ulcerative colitis or Crohn's disease, or a healthy co-twin of an affected twin (not recorded which). CDR3 residues: CASSLGDPGTEAFF.